This paragraph covers one T cell receptor beta chain sequence. Trimming removed 2 bases from V and 12 bases from J, with 14 bases in between. The germline gives CDR1 KGHSH, CDR2 LQKENI. The CDR3 runs 13 residues. This sample was included in a study of shared clonotypes between healthy human individuals. The method was immunoSEQ multiplex PCR; TCRdb's version includes in-frame clones alone and lacks a portion of them. The sample lists over a million clones, under 80% occurring once. The rearrangement joins TRBV18 to TRBJ2-1; D might be TRBD1 (5 bases). The sequencing sample was made of memory CD4+ T cells sorted from blood. Described subset: CD45RA-negative fraction. The TCR comes from a man aged 18 to 35 in good health. Here the CDR3 DNA reads TGTGCCAGCTCACCAACTGACGCTAGGGGGCAGTTCTTC. Translation gives CASSPTDARGQFF.